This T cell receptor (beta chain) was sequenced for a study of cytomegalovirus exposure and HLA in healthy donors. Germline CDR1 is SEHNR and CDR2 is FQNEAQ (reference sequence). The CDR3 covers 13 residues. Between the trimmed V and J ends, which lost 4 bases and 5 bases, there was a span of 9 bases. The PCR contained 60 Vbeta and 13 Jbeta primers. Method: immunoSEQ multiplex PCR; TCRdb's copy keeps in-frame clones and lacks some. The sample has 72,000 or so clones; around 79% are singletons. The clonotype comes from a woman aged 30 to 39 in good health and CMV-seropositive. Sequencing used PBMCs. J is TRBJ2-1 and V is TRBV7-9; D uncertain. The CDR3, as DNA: TGTGCCAGCAGCTCCCCTTATCACAATGAGCAGTTCTTC. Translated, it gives CASSSPYHNEQFF.